This T cell receptor beta chain was retrieved from a study of response to subunit inactivated influenza vaccine. The CDR3 consists of 16 residues. Trimming removed 1 base from V and 7 bases from J; junction bases left unmatched: 12. From germline, CDR1 is SGHAT and CDR2 FQNNGV. MiXCR was run by TCRdb on the RT-PCR reads, yielding one entry per CDR3 protein. The sample holds around 580,000 distinct CDR3 sequences; 11% to 15% are singletons and the top ten take around 10%. Sequencing used PBMCs from blood, obtained 12 days after vaccination. The chain uses TRBV11-2 and TRBJ1-2; 7 positions match TRBD1. The TCR sequence derives from a middle-aged man who received an inactivated influenza vaccine. DNA for the CDR3: TGTGCCAGCAGCTTAGGGCCTGGGACAGAAGGGTCTGGCTACACCTTC. This gives the protein CASSLGPGTEGSGYTF.